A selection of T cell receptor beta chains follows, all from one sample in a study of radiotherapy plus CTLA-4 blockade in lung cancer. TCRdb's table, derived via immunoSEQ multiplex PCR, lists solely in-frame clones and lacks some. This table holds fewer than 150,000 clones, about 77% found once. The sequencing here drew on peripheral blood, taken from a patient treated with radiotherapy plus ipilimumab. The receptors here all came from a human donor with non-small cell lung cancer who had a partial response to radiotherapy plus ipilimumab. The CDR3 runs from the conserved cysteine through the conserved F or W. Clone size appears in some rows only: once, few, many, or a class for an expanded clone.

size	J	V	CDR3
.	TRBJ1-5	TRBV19	CASSVQGQPQHF
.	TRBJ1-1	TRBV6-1	CASSEAVTGGHTEAFF
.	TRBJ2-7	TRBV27	CASSLGQGAWEQYF
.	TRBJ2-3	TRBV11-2	CASSRAGLSTDTQYF
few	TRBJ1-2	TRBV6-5	CASSSRLGSGYTF
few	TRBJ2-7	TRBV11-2	CASSPDRGSGRAGQYF
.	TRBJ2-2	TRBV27	CASSLYMTGELFF
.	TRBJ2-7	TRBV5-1	CASSLDRDEQYF
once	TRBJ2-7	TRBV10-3	CAISESAGGPYEQYF
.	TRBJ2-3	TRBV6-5	CASSPRGGDADTQYF
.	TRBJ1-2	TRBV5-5	CASRSLRSTDGYTF
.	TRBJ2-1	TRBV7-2	CASSLVSLAGGLGNEQFF
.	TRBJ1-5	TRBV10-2	CASSGTGGIYQPQHF
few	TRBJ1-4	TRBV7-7	CASSRTGTGNEKLFF
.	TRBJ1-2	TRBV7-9	CASSASGTGVFGYTF
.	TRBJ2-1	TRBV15	CATSRGRNRAYNEQFF
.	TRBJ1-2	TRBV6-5	CASSYHLTDNGYTF
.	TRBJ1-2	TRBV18	CASSPSQGAIYGYTF
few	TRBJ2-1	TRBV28	CATKDGTGGSEQFF
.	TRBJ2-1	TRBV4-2	CASSQELAEFDEQFF
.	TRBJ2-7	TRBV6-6	CASSYLMTGYEQYF
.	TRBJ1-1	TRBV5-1	CASSLARGQAQVRTEAFF
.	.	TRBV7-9	CASSYSTSGRLGEQYF
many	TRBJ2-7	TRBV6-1	CASSEGTGGSYEQYF
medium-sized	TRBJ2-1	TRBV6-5	CASSSPRYNEQFF
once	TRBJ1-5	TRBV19	CASSIVWGRNQPQHF
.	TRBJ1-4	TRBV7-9	CASSRQGASEKLFF
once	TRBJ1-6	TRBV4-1	CASSQEGTANSPLHF
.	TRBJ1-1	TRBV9	CASSPYGGGAFF
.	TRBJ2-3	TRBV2	CASAAGIDTQYF
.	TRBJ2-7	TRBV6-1	CASTGDEDEQYF
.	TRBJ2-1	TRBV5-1	CASSRTLLSLNEQFF
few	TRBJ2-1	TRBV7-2	CASSLAGGFANEQFF
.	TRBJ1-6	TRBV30	CAWSVRGRGLPEYNSPLHF
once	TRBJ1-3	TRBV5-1	CASSLEATGTGNTIYF
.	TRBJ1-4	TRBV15	CATSRDRAGNEKLFF
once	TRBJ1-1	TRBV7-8	CASSVRRDTEAFF
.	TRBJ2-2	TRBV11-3	CASSPSYTGELFF
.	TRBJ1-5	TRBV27	CASSFYNQPQHF
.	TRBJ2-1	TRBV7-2	CASSTESSYNEQFF
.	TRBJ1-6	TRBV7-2	CASSTGTGGNSPLHF
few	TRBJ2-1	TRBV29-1	CSGNRGLRNEQFF
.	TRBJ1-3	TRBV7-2	CASRGGRTGAGNTIYF
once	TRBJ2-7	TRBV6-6	CASSYRVGASYEQYF
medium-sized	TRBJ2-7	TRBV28	CASSTPVRTPGEEQYF
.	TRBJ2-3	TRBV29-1	CSVLPGTALTDTQYF
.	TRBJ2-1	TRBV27	CASSPSGPYNEQFF
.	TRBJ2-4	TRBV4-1	CASSQEGGSGKNIQYF